This T cell receptor beta chain was captured by sequencing in a study of post-analysis software for immune sequencing data. Regarding the study as a whole: Strong same-batch co-clustering of samples appeared with F measure clustering. Compared against controls, patients with multiple sclerosis displayed significantly lower normalized Chao1 diversity. Comparison of patients with controls showed about 5 TRBV segments more frequent in patients, TRBV5-6, TRBV5-1 and TRBV20-1 among them.

Comment on this clonotype: Its antigen is as yet unknown.

Unique molecular identifiers were built into the TCR beta cDNA libraries. It was from roughly 1.1 to 9.2 million T cells that about 500,000 cDNA molecules came. TCRdb analysed the PCR reads with MiXCR anew, one entry per CDR3 protein. Among around 190,000 distinct CDR3 sequences listed, 25% to 35% were seen once. V was clipped by 5 bases and J by 2 bases; unmatched bases: 4. The CDR3 loop spans 13 amino acids. The germline V gene encodes CDR1 DFQATT and CDR2 SNEGSKA (reference sequence). V is TRBV20-1 and J is TRBJ2-3; 7 nucleotides line up with TRBD2. The sample comprised blood. The sequence was obtained from a girl aged 2-17 years with multiple sclerosis. The CDR3 protein is CSAVAGITDTQYF. The CDR3 DNA reads as TGCAGTGCTGTAGCGGGTATCACAGATACGCAGTATTTT.